The clone carrying this TCR beta chain was seen just once. Its matching antigen is unknown. This entry is derived from a study of cytomegalovirus exposure and HLA in healthy donors. Study-level results: Subsequent analysis found a tendency for first-cohort TCR clusters to co-occur within the 95 to 150 validation repertoires.

The protocol was immunoSEQ multiplex PCR, while the TCRdb copy is restricted to in-frame clones and leaves out a portion. The repertoire holds around 190,000 clones, with around 88% as singletons. Looked up from germline, CDR1 is SGHRS and CDR2 is YFSETQ. The CDR3 is 14 amino acids. V was pared by 5 bases and J by 7 bases, with 16 bases between. The receptor comes from a young woman in good health and CMV-seronegative. The rearrangement uses TRBV5-1 and TRBJ2-1; a possible D gene is TRBD2 (7 bases). The sequenced sample consisted of PBMCs. This CDR3 is CASSIQGRENEQFF. The CDR3 nucleotides read TGCGCCAGCAGTATCCAGGGGAGGGAGAATGAGCAGTTCTTC.